Following are 22 T cell receptor beta chains from one sample sequenced in a study of T cells after yellow fever vaccination. TCRdb re-called the 5' RACE reads with MiXCR, one entry per CDR3 protein. Of some 550,000 distinct CDR3 sequences listed, 15% to 20% are singletons. Sequenced here: PBMCs, sampled 15 days after the yellow fever booster vaccination. These TCRs come from a man aged 30 to 39 who received the YFV17D yellow fever vaccine.

The V and J genes are TRBV11-3 and TRBJ2-2, with 8 bases fitting TRBD2. Losses at the gene ends were 5 bases for V and 4 bases for J; bases not matched to a gene: 9. Per the germline V gene, CDR1 is SGHNT and CDR2 is YENEEA. The CDR3 extends over 16 amino acids. The CDR3 region is CASSLRSGRGTGELFF. CDR3 sequence (DNA): TGTGCCAGCAGCCTCAGAAGCGGGAGAGGCACCGGGGAGCTGTTTTTT.

The chain combines TRBV3-1 with TRBJ2-3; 10 positions match TRBD2. The V and J ends lost 1 base and 5 bases, in that order; junction bases with no gene match: 6. CDR1 and CDR2 from the germline V gene are LGHDT and YNNKEL (reference sequence). This CDR3 is 16 amino acids long. The CDR3 loop reads CASSQVPSSGRDTQYF. The CDR3 DNA reads TGTGCCAGCAGCCAAGTGCCCTCTAGCGGGAGAGATACGCAGTATTTT.

This clonotype has a handful of counts. V is TRBV27 and J is TRBJ2-5, with D perhaps matching TRBD1 (6 bases). The CDR3 covers 15 residues. The germline V and J ends were trimmed by 5 bases and 5 bases, with 18 bases remaining between them. Germline assignment: CDR1 MNHEY and CDR2 SMNVEV (reference sequence). The DNA of the CDR3 is TGTGCCAGCAGTCCCCTCCGAGAGGGGGTGGAGACCCAGTACTTC. This gives the protein CASSPLREGVETQYF.

The genes are TRBV10-3 and TRBJ1-2; D gene unclear. The CDR3 is 13 amino acids. Trimming took 3 bases from V and 8 from J, leaving 13 bases between them. In germline, CDR1 is ENHRY, CDR2 SYGVKD. Written as DNA, the CDR3 is TGTGCCATCAGTGAACCGGGAGTTCCCGGCTACACCTTC. Translated, it gives CAISEPGVPGYTF.

As to this clonotype: Mismatch with germline at one junction end may stem from a read error. The CDR3 sequence: CANSFPGRSSYEQYF. The CDR3 DNA reads as TGTGCCAACAGCTTTCCGGGCAGAAGCTCCTACGAGCAGTACTTC. The chain is built from TRBV5-4 and TRBJ2-7; D uncertain. Germline V gives CDR1 SGHNT, CDR2 YYREEE (reference sequence). The CDR3 is made up of 15 amino acids.

This clonotype has a handful of counts. The chain carries TRBV7-9 and TRBJ2-7; the match to TRBD1 covers 7 bases. The CDR3 is 14 amino acids. V was clipped by 5 bases and J by 3 bases; unmatched bases: 7. Looked up from germline, CDR1 is SEHNR and CDR2 is FQNEAQ (reference sequence). The CDR3 loop reads CASSHRDSYYEQYF. Here the CDR3 DNA reads TGTGCCAGCAGCCACCGGGACAGCTACTACGAGCAGTACTTC.

The rearrangement uses TRBV6-5 and TRBJ1-5, with a weak D call TRBD1 (5 bases). In germline, CDR1 is MNHEY, CDR2 SVGAGI. The CDR3 loop spans 15 amino acids. The V and J ends lost 2 bases and 6 bases respectively, with 14 bases between them. CDR3 residues: CASSYSYGGGQPQHF. In nucleotides, the CDR3 is TGTGCCAGCAGTTACAGTTACGGGGGAGGTCAGCCCCAGCATTTT.

The gene calls are TRBV6-1 and TRBJ1-1; D not resolved. The CDR3 has 11 amino acids. Germline V CDR1 and CDR2: MNHNS, SASEGT. Trimming removed 2 bases at V and 10 bases at J, with 8 bases between. The CDR3 DNA is TGTGCCAGCAGTGAAACTGTAGGAGCTTTCTTT. Protein product: CASSETVGAFF.

The rearrangement joins TRBV5-1 to TRBJ2-1; 7 bases fit TRBD1. V lost 8 bases to trimming and J lost 4 bases; unmatched junction nucleotides: 9. The CDR3 is made up of 14 amino acids. Germline V CDR1 and CDR2: SGHRS, YFSETQ. CDR3 in DNA: TGCGCCAGTTCCTGGACAGGAATTTACAATGAGCAGTTCTTC. This codes for CASSWTGIYNEQFF. Based on the CDR3 plus reference TRBV5-1 and TRBJ2-1, the full variable domain is KAGVTQTPRYLIKTRGQQVTLSCSPISGHRSVSWYQQTPGQGLQFLFEYFSETQRNKGNFPGRFSGRQFSNSRSEMNVSTLELGDSALYLCASSWTGIYNEQFFGPGTRLTVL.

This chain links TRBV12-3 or TRBV12-4 with TRBJ2-2, with D uncertain. This CDR3 is 13 amino acids long. The ends were cut back, 4 bases at V and 6 bases at J, with 9 bases in the middle. The CDR3 coding sequence is TGTGCCAGCAGTTCGGGTCGTTCCGGGGAGCTGTTTTTT. Translation: CASSSGRSGELFF.

The chain uses TRBV9 and TRBJ2-2, with 8 nucleotides matching TRBD2. The CDR3 runs to 19 residues. CDR1 and CDR2 (germline): SGDLS, YYNGEE. J gave up 3 bases and V 4 bases, and 17 bases lay outside the gene matches. CDR3 sequence (DNA): TGTGCCAGCAGCCTTGGGCCAGCGGGACCACTAGCGGACACCGGGGAGCTGTTTTTT. It is translated as CASSLGPAGPLADTGELFF. Full variable domain (remainder filled in from reference TRBV9 and TRBJ2-2): DSGVTQTPKHLITATGQRVTLRCSPRSGDLSVYWYQQSLDQGLQFLIQYYNGEERAKGNILERFSAQQFPDLHSELNLSSLELGDSALYFCASSLGPAGPLADTGELFFGEGSRLTVL.

This clonotype was observed a few times. The chain has TRBV9 and TRBJ1-2; D is unclear. V lost 0 bases and J 8 bases, leaving 8 bases between the germline ends. Looked up from germline, CDR1 is SGDLS and CDR2 is YYNGEE. This CDR3 has 12 amino acids. In DNA form, the CDR3 reads TGTGCCAGCAGCGTAGGACGTCAGGGCTACACCTTC. Its protein product is CASSVGRQGYTF.

This clonotype was seen a handful of times. The chain couples TRBV10-2 to TRBJ2-5, with no clear D. Germline V gene data show CDR1 as WSHSY and CDR2 as SAAADI. The CDR3 covers 13 residues. Trimming shortened V by 5 bases and J by 4 bases, and 11 bases separated the two germline ends. The CDR3 loop is CASSQWVGETQYF. The DNA for the CDR3 is TGCGCCAGCAGTCAGTGGGTGGGAGAGACCCAGTACTTC.

J is TRBJ1-5 and V is TRBV9, with 9 bases that match TRBD1. V was pared by 4 bases and J by 7 bases, with 9 bases of the junction left unmatched. The CDR3 consists of 15 residues. Germline V lookup: CDR1 SGDLS, CDR2 YYNGEE. CDR3 DNA: TGTGCCAGCAGCCCGGGACAGGGTAAGATGCAGCCCCAGCATTTT. Protein: CASSPGQGKMQPQHF.

This clonotype was observed a few times. The gene calls are TRBV6-1 and TRBJ1-5, with no clear D. Trimming removed 4 bases at V and 1 base at J, with 5 bases between. Per germline, CDR1 MNHNS and CDR2 SASEGT. This CDR3 region has 13 residues. CDR3 DNA sequence: TGTGCCAGCAGTGTTGGCAGCAATCAGCCCCAGCATTTT. Protein: CASSVGSNQPQHF.

In its sample, this clonotype was seen a few times. The chain carries TRBV18 and TRBJ2-1; a weak D match, TRBD2 (6 bases). V was pared by 0 bases and J by 8 bases, with 11 bases between. The germline CDR1 and CDR2 sequences are KGHSH and LQKENI. The CDR3 has 14 residues. The CDR3 DNA follows: TGTGCCAGCTCACCACCGGGACTGGCCTATGAGCAGTTCTTC. This encodes CASSPPGLAYEQFF. The full variable domain, completed using reference TRBV18 and TRBJ2-1, is NAGVMQNPRHLVRRRGQEARLRCSPMKGHSHVYWYRQLPEEGLKFMVYLQKENIIDESGMPKERFSAEFPKEGPSILRIQQVVRGDSAAYFCASSPPGLAYEQFFGPGTRLTVL.

The sample holds a few counts of this clonotype. CDR3 loop: CSARVAGGPDTQYF. In nucleotides, the CDR3 is TGCAGTGCTAGAGTAGCGGGAGGTCCTGATACGCAGTATTTT. This chain joins TRBV20-1 and TRBJ2-3; 10 bases match TRBD2. The CDR3 length is 14 residues. Germline trimming cut 1 base from V and 6 bases from J; bases unmatched to any gene: 4. Germline V gene data show CDR1 as DFQATT and CDR2 as SNEGSKA (reference sequence).

This clonotype has more than one count but fewer than ten. The CDR3 loop is CASRGVDTQYF. CDR3 nucleotide sequence: TGTGCCAGCAGGGGAGTAGATACGCAGTATTTT. V and J are TRBV6-1 and TRBJ2-3, with D possibly being TRBD2 (5 bases). The CDR3 has 11 residues. CDR1 is MNHNS and CDR2 is SASEGT in the germline V gene. V was shortened by 6 bases and J by 5 bases, with 6 bases between the two germline ends.

This clonotype was seen a handful of times. V gene TRBV5-1 combines with J gene TRBJ2-1, with 7 bases matching TRBD2. The CDR3 extends over 15 amino acids. Germline V CDR1 and CDR2: SGHRS, YFSETQ. Trimming cost V 5 bases and J 6 bases; bases outside gene matches: 11. This CDR3 reads CASRLLAGVGNEQFF. CDR3 sequence (DNA): TGCGCCAGCAGGTTACTCGCGGGAGTTGGCAATGAGCAGTTCTTC.

This clonotype was recorded a few times. The rearrangement joins TRBV4-3 to TRBJ2-2, with D maybe TRBD2 (5 bases). This CDR3 spans 14 amino acids. Germline V CDR1 and CDR2: LGHNA, YSLEER. The V and J ends lost 5 bases and 5 bases respectively, with 12 bases between them. CDR3 DNA sequence: TGCGCCAGCAGCGCCTTAGGCGGGACCGGGGAGCTGTTTTTT. Residues: CASSALGGTGELFF.

The chain has TRBV29-1 and TRBJ2-7; D possibly uses TRBD1 or TRBD2 (5 bases each). CDR1 is SQVTM, CDR2 ANQGSEA, per germline. This CDR3 comprises 12 residues. V was cut by 3 bases and J by 6 bases, with 12 bases left in between. The CDR3 loop is CSVEAGAGEQYF. The CDR3 coding sequence is TGCAGCGTTGAGGCCGGGGCCGGCGAGCAGTACTTC.

The chain recombines TRBV10-3 with TRBJ2-7; 13 bases are a match to TRBD2. There are 15 residues in the CDR3. CDR1 is ENHRY, CDR2 SYGVKD, per germline. V trimming: 6 bases; J trimming: 1 base; junction bases outside the gene matches: 3. The CDR3 sequence is CAIRPGLAGSYEQYF. In nucleotides, the CDR3 is TGTGCCATCAGGCCGGGACTAGCGGGATCCTACGAGCAGTACTTC.